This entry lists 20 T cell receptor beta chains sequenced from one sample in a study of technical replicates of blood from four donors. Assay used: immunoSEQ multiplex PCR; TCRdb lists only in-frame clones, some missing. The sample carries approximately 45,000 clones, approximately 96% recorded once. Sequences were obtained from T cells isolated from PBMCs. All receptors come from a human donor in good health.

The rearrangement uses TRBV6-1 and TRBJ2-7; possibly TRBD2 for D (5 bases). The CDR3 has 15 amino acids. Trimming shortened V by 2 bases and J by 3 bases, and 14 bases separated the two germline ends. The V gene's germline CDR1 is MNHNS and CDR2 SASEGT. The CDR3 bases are TGTGCCAGCAGTGAAAAGCTGGCAGGACTCTACGAGCAGTACTTC. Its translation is CASSEKLAGLYEQYF.

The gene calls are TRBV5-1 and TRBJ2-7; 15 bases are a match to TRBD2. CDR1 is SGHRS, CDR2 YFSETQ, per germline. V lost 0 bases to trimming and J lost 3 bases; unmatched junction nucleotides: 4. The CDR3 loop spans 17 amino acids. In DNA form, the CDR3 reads TGCGCCAGCAGCTTGGGGACTAGCGGGAGGGCATTCTACGAGCAGTACTTC. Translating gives CASSLGTSGRAFYEQYF. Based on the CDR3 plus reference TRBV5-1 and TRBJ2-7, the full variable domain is KAGVTQTPRYLIKTRGQQVTLSCSPISGHRSVSWYQQTPGQGLQFLFEYFSETQRNKGNFPGRFSGRQFSNSRSEMNVSTLELGDSALYLCASSLGTSGRAFYEQYFGPGTRLTVT.

CDR3 residues: CATSRKLAGVIDTQYF. CDR3 sequence (DNA): TGTGCCACCAGCAGGAAATTAGCGGGAGTCATAGATACGCAGTATTTT. The gene calls are TRBV15 and TRBJ2-3, with TRBD2 matching over 9 bases. The CDR3 runs to 16 residues. Germline CDR1 reads LNHNV; CDR2 reads YYDKDF (reference sequence). The trim removed 3 bases at V and 5 bases at J, leaving 9 bases unmatched.

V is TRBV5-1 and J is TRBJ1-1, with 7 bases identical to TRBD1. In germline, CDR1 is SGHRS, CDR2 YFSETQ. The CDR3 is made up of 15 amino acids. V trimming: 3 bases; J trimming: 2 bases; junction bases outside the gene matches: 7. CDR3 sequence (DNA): TGCGCCAGCAGCTCTAAGACAGGGTATAACACTGAAGCTTTCTTT. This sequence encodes CASSSKTGYNTEAFF. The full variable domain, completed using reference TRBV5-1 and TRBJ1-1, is KAGVTQTPRYLIKTRGQQVTLSCSPISGHRSVSWYQQTPGQGLQFLFEYFSETQRNKGNFPGRFSGRQFSNSRSEMNVSTLELGDSALYLCASSSKTGYNTEAFFGQGTRLTVV.

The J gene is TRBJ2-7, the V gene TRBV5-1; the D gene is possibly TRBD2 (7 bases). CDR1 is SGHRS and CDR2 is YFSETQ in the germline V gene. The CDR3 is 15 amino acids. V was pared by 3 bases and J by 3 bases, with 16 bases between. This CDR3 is CASSWDIGTNYEQYF. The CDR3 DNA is TGCGCCAGCAGCTGGGACATAGGGACTAACTACGAGCAGTACTTC.

The chain's CDR3 is CASSLAFGQGYMNTEAFF. CDR3 nucleotides: TGTGCCAGCAGCTTAGCATTCGGACAGGGCTACATGAACACTGAAGCTTTCTTT. The V and J genes are TRBV7-6 and TRBJ1-1, with 8 bases identical to TRBD1. Germline values: CDR1 SGHVS, CDR2 FNYEAQ. With V trimmed by 0 bases and J by 0 bases, 9 bases remained unmatched. This CDR3 spans 18 amino acids.

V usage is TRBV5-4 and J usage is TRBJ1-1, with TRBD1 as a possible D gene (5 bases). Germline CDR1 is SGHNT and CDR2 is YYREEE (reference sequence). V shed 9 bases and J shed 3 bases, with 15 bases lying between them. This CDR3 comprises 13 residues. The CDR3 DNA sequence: TGTGCCACCGGCCAGGGCTGGGACACTGAAGCTTTCTTT. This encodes CATGQGWDTEAFF. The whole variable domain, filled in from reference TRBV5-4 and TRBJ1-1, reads ETGVTQSPTHLIKTRGQQVTLRCSSQSGHNTVSWYQQALGQGPQFIFQYYREEENGRGNFPPRFSGLQFPNYSSELNVNALELDDSALYLCATGQGWDTEAFFGQGTRLTVV.

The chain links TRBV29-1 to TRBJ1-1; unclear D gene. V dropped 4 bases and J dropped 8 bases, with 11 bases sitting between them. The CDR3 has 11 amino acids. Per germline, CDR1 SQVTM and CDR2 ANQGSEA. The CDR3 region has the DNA TGCAGCGTTGCATCGGGTATCGAAGCTTTCTTT. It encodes CSVASGIEAFF.

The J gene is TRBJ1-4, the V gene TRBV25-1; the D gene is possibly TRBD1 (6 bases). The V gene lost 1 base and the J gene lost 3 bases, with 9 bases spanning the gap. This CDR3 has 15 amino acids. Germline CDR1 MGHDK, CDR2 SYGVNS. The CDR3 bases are TGTGCCAGCAGTGAATCCGGGACACCTAATGAAAAACTGTTTTTT. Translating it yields CASSESGTPNEKLFF.

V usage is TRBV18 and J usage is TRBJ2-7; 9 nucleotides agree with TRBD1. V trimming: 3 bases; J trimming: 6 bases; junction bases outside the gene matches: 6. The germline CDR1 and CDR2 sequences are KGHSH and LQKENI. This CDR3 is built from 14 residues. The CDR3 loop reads CASSPGTGIVEQYF. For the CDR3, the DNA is TGTGCCAGCTCACCCGGGACAGGGATCGTCGAGCAGTACTTC.

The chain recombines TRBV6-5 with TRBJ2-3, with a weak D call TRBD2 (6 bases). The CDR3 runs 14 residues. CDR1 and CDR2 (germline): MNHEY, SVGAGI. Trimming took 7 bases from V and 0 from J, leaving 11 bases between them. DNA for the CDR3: TGTGCCAGCACCGGGACTGAAAGCACAGATACGCAGTATTTT. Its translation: CASTGTESTDTQYF.

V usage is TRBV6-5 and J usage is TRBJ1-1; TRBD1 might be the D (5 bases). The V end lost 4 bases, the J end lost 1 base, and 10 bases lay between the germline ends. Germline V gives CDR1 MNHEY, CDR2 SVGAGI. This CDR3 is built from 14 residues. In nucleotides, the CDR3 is TGTGCCAGCAGTTCGAGACAGAGGAACACTGAAGCTTTCTTT. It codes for CASSSRQRNTEAFF.

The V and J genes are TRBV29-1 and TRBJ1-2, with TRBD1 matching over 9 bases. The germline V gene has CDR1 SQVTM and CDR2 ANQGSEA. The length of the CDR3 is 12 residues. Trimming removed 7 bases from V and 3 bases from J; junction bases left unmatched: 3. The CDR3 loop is CSADRGDYGYTF. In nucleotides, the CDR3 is TGCAGCGCGGACAGGGGAGACTATGGCTACACCTTC.

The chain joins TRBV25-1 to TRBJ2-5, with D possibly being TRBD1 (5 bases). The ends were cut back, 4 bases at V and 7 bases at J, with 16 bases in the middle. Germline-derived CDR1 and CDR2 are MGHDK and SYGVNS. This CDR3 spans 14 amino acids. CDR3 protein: CASSAWGNQGTQYF. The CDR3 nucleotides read TGTGCCAGCAGTGCCTGGGGCAACCAGGGGACCCAGTACTTC.

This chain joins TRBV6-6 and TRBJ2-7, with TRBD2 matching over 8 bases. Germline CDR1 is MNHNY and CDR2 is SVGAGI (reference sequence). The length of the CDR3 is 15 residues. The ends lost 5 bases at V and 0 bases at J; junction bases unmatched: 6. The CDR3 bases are TGTGCCAGCAGTCTTAGCGGGATCAGCTCCTACGAGCAGTACTTC. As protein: CASSLSGISSYEQYF.

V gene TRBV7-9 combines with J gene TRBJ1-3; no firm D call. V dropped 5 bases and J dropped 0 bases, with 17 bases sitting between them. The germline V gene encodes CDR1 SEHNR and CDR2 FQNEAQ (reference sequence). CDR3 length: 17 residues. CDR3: CASSPFVYGVSGNTIYF. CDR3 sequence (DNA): TGTGCCAGCAGCCCCTTCGTCTACGGGGTCTCTGGAAACACCATATATTTT.

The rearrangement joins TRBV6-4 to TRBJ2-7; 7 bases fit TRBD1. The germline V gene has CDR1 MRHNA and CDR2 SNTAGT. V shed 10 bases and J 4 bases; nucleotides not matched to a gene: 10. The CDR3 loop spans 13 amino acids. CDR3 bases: TGTGCCAACGAGACAGGGAATAAGTACGAGCAGTACTTC. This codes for CANETGNKYEQYF.

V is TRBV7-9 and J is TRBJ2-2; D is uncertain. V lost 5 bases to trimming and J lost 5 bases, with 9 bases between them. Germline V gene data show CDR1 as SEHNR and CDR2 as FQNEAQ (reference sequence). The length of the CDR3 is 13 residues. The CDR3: CASSHSGTGELFF. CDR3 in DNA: TGTGCCAGCAGCCATTCCGGGACCGGGGAGCTGTTTTTT. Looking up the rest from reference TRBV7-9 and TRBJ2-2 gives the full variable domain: DTGVSQNPRHKITKRGQNVTFRCDPISEHNRLYWYRQTLGQGPEFLTYFQNEAQLEKSRLLSDRFSAERPKGSFSTLEIQRTEQGDSAMYLCASSHSGTGELFFGEGSRLTVL.

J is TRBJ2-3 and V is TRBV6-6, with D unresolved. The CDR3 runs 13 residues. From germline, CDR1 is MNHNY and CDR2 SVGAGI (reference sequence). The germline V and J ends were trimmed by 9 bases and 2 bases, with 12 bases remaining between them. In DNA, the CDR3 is TGTGCCAGTCATGTCCCAGACACAGATACGCAGTATTTT. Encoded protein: CASHVPDTDTQYF.

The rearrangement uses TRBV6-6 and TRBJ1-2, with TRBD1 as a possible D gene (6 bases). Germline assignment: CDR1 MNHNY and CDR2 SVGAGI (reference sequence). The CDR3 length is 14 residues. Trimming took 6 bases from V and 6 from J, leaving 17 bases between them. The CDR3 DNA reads TGTGCCAGCAGAGATCAGGGGCCTCACAATGGCTACACCTTC. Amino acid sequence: CASRDQGPHNGYTF.